The 13 T cell receptor beta chains in this list originate from one sample, sequenced in a study of T cell responses to AZD1222 COVID-19 vaccine. Profiling relied on immunoSEQ multiplex PCR, and the TCRdb table lists in-frame clones only, not all of them. The table shows roughly 65,000 clones, with about four fifths occurring only once. The specimen comprised peripheral blood, sampled on day 0 of AZD1222 vaccination. The source is an adult in good health.

The chain carries TRBV7-2 and TRBJ2-1; 11 nucleotides line up with TRBD2. The J segment lost 7 bases and the V segment lost 1 base, leaving 6 bases of the junction unmatched. This CDR3 has 16 amino acids. Per germline, CDR1 SGHTA and CDR2 FQGNSA. The CDR3 DNA reads as TGTGCCAGCAGCTTAGGGTTGGCTAGCGGGGGGAATGAGCAGTTCTTC. Its protein product is CASSLGLASGGNEQFF.

The rearrangement joins TRBV12-3 or TRBV12-4 to TRBJ1-2; no clear D. V was trimmed by 1 base and J by 5 bases, leaving 8 bases between them. This CDR3 is 13 amino acids long. CDR3 protein: CASSLEGKYGYTF. The CDR3 nucleotides read TGTGCCAGCAGTTTAGAGGGTAAATATGGCTACACCTTC.

There are a few counts of this clone. The genes are TRBV27 and TRBJ2-1; 10 nucleotides agree with TRBD2. CDR1 and CDR2 from the germline V gene are MNHEY and SMNVEV (reference sequence). CDR3 size: 14 residues. V shed 7 bases, J shed 7 bases, and the junction held 7 bases outside the gene matches. CDR3 loop: CASTGAGGPNEQFF. CDR3 DNA sequence: TGTGCCAGCACGGGAGCGGGGGGGCCGAATGAGCAGTTCTTC.

This rearrangement joins TRBV19 to TRBJ1-2; 9 nucleotides align to TRBD1. CDR3 length equals 14 residues. With V trimmed by 7 bases and J by 4 bases, 7 bases remained unmatched. Germline-derived CDR1 and CDR2 are LNHDA and SQIVND (reference sequence). CDR3 sequence: CASTHRDRVYGYTF. CDR3 nucleotides: TGTGCCAGTACCCACCGGGACAGGGTCTATGGCTACACCTTC. The variable domain in full, with the rest retrieved from reference TRBV19 and TRBJ1-2, is DGGITQSPKYLFRKEGQNVTLSCEQNLNHDAMYWYRQDPGQGLRLIYYSQIVNDFQKGDIAEGYSVSREKKESFPLTVTSAQKNPTAFYLCASTHRDRVYGYTFGSGTRLTVV.

The genes are TRBV5-6 and TRBJ1-3; 7 bases are shared with TRBD1. The germline gives CDR1 SGHDT, CDR2 YYEEEE. Trimming at V came to 3 bases and at J to 4 bases, leaving 7 bases not matched to a gene. The CDR3 extends over 15 amino acids. In nucleotides, the CDR3 is TGTGCCAGCAGCTCCGTAAGACAGGGCGGAAACACCATATATTTT. Amino acids: CASSSVRQGGNTIYF.

This clone has only one observation. The rearrangement joins TRBV6-2 or TRBV6-3 to TRBJ1-5, with a possible D match to TRBD1 (5 bases). This CDR3 contains 19 residues. Trimming removed 5 bases from V and 0 bases from J, with 23 bases in between. CDR1 MNHEY and CDR2 SVGEGT come from the germline V gene. CDR3 bases: TGTGCCAGCAGTAGGGGTGTTGTTCTGCAGGCCGGTAGCAATCAGCCCCAGCATTTT. Its translation is CASSRGVVLQAGSNQPQHF.

V gene TRBV6-5 combines with J gene TRBJ1-6; D is perhaps TRBD1 (5 bases). Germline V gene sequence: CDR1 MNHEY, CDR2 SVGAGI. This CDR3 spans 15 amino acids. Trimming shortened V by 5 bases and J by 10 bases, and 18 bases separated the two germline ends. In nucleotides, the CDR3 is TGTGCCAGCAGTCTTACGACGGGGCCCAGATCACCCCTCCACTTT. It codes for CASSLTTGPRSPLHF.

There are a few counts of this clone. The gene calls are TRBV19 and TRBJ1-1, with a weak D call TRBD1 (6 bases). V lost 5 bases and J 1 base, leaving 14 bases between the germline ends. Germline-derived CDR1 and CDR2 are LNHDA and SQIVND (reference sequence). The CDR3 extends over 15 amino acids. CDR3 bases: TGTGCCAGTAGTCCCTCCGGGGGGCCGAACACTGAAGCTTTCTTT. Its protein product is CASSPSGGPNTEAFF.

The chain links TRBV10-3 to TRBJ2-6; unclear D gene. This CDR3 region has 16 residues. V gave up 2 bases and J gave up 1 base, with 9 bases separating them. The germline V gene encodes CDR1 ENHRY and CDR2 SYGVKD. The DNA for the CDR3 is TGTGCCATCAGTGAGCCCTCCGGGTCTGGGGCCAACGTCCTGACTTTC. Translation: CAISEPSGSGANVLTF.

V usage is TRBV6-5 and J usage is TRBJ2-7; D possibly matches TRBD1 or TRBD2 (6 bases each). Germline assignment: CDR1 MNHEY and CDR2 SVGAGI. The CDR3 is made up of 15 amino acids. V was clipped by 2 bases and J by 3 bases, with 14 bases between them. The CDR3 DNA is TGTGCCAGCAGTTACGGCCAGGAGGGGGACTACGAGCAGTACTTC. Translating gives CASSYGQEGDYEQYF.

The CDR3 loop is CASSTNPDSNQPQHF. CDR3 bases: TGTGCCAGCAGCACCAACCCGGATAGCAATCAGCCCCAGCATTTT. The chain combines TRBV5-6 with TRBJ1-5; no definite D call. Germline CDR1 and CDR2: SGHDT and YYEEEE. CDR3 size: 15 residues. With 4 bases removed from V and 0 bases from J, the gap between germline ends came to 11 bases.

The V gene is TRBV5-6, the J gene TRBJ1-5, with 12 bases that match TRBD1. This CDR3 is built from 14 residues. Germline trimming cut 3 bases from V and 10 bases from J; bases unmatched to any gene: 5. Germline V gene sequence: CDR1 SGHDT, CDR2 YYEEEE. CDR3 amino acids: CASSWGQGAGPQHF. The DNA for the CDR3 is TGTGCCAGCAGCTGGGGACAGGGGGCAGGTCCCCAGCATTTT.

The chain recombines TRBV7-9 with TRBJ2-3, with D perhaps matching TRBD1 or TRBD2 (6 bases each). Per germline, CDR1 SEHNR and CDR2 FQNEAQ (reference sequence). The CDR3 is made up of 15 amino acids. The V gene lost 2 bases and the J gene lost 3 bases, with 12 bases spanning the gap. CDR3 amino acids: CASSLNGGGTDTQYF. DNA of the CDR3: TGTGCCAGCAGCTTAAACGGGGGCGGGACAGATACGCAGTATTTT.